This is a list of T cell receptor beta chains from one sample in a study of cytomegalovirus exposure and HLA in healthy donors. Clones were sequenced by immunoSEQ multiplex PCR, and TCRdb holds only the in-frame ones, with some missing. The sample consists of more than 130,000 clones, roughly 88% of them appearing once. Material: PBMCs. The source is a woman younger than 30 in good health and CMV-seropositive. Both conserved end residues are part of each CDR3. The D gene is left open where the match is weak. Size is omitted from some rows. Given values are once, few, many or a class for expanded clones.

clone size	J gene	V gene	D gene	CDR3 protein	CDR3 DNA
-	TRBJ2-1	TRBV18	TRBD2	CASSPSGGAGHEQFF	TGTGCCAGCTCACCCAGCGGGGGGGCCGGGCATGAGCAGTTCTTC
-	TRBJ2-7	TRBV28	TRBD1	CASLPGQAYEQYF	TGTGCCAGCCTTCCGGGACAGGCCTACGAGCAGTACTTC
-	TRBJ2-7	TRBV7-2	-	CASSLGGTSYEQYF	TGTGCCAGCAGCTTAGGGGGCACCTCCTACGAGCAGTACTTC
-	TRBJ2-3	TRBV27	TRBD2	CASSSLAGVTDTQYF	TGTGCCAGCAGTTCGTTAGCGGGAGTCACAGATACGCAGTATTTT
few	TRBJ2-3	TRBV6-1	TRBD2	CASSGLAGGPDTQYF	TGTGCCAGCAGTGGACTAGCGGGGGGGCCAGATACGCAGTATTTT
once	TRBJ1-1	TRBV27	-	CASSLNLNTEAFF	TGTGCCAGCAGTTTAAACCTAAACACTGAAGCTTTCTTT
once	TRBJ1-2	TRBV6-1	TRBD1	CASSGTGQSGGYTF	TGTGCCAGCAGTGGGACGGGACAGTCGGGGGGCTACACCTTC
-	TRBJ1-6	TRBV4-1	-	CASSQDSGGFTTLHF	TGCGCCAGCAGCCAAGATAGTGGCGGGTTTACGACCCTCCACTTT
-	TRBJ1-1	TRBV4-3	-	CASSQVMGATEAFF	TGCGCCAGCAGCCAAGTCATGGGGGCTACTGAAGCTTTCTTT
-	TRBJ1-2	TRBV27	-	CASSLASKGVGYTF	TGTGCCAGCAGTTTAGCCTCCAAGGGGGTTGGCTACACCTTC
few	TRBJ1-2	TRBV30	-	CAWSVGAGYTF	TGTGCCTGGAGTGTGGGGGCAGGCTACACCTTC
-	TRBJ2-7	TRBV10-1	-	CASSEVQAYEQYF	TGCGCCAGCAGTGAGGTACAGGCCTACGAGCAGTACTTC
-	TRBJ2-3	TRBV2	-	CASRGRDSTDTQYF	TGTGCCAGCAGAGGAAGGGACTCCACAGATACGCAGTATTTT
many	TRBJ1-5	TRBV2	-	CASSAEVQPQHF	TGTGCCAGCAGTGCTGAGGTTCAGCCCCAGCATTTT
-	TRBJ1-1	TRBV7-3	TRBD1	CASRQGINTEAFF	TGTGCCAGTAGACAGGGGATTAACACTGAAGCTTTCTTT
-	TRBJ1-2	TRBV9	-	CASSGSGPYGYTF	TGTGCCAGCAGCGGATCAGGCCCTTATGGCTACACCTTC
once	TRBJ1-1	TRBV18	-	CASSPPAVRNTEAFF	TGTGCCAGCTCACCACCTGCAGTCAGAAACACTGAAGCTTTCTTT